This TCR beta chain was recorded in a study of cytomegalovirus exposure and HLA in healthy donors. CDR1 and CDR2 from the germline V gene are LGHNT and FRNRAP. The V end was cut by 5 bases, the J end by 7 bases, with 12 bases between. This CDR3 has 13 residues. It was with 60 Vbeta and 13 Jbeta primers that the PCR ran. Data came from immunoSEQ multiplex PCR; TCRdb stores just in-frame clones and leaves some out. Seen here are around 200,000 clones, approximately 84% observed once, and the top ten hold more than 0.5%. Sequencing was done on a sample of PBMCs. This sequence joins TRBV12-5 and TRBJ2-1; tentative D call: TRBD2 (6 bases). This sequence originates from a middle-aged woman in good health and CMV-seronegative. The CDR3 spells CASGRGGENEQFF. In DNA form, the CDR3 reads TGTGCTAGTGGTCGTGGAGGGGAAAATGAGCAGTTCTTC. Together with reference TRBV12-5 and TRBJ2-1, the CDR3 gives the full variable domain: DARVTQTPRHKVTEMGQEVTMRCQPILGHNTVFWYRQTMMQGLELLAYFRNRAPLDDSGMPKDRFSAEMPDATLATLKIQPSEPRDSAVYFCASGRGGENEQFFGPGTRLTVL.